Presented here are 7 T cell receptor beta chains from one specimen sequenced in a study of blood T cells in healthy people across ages. A sample-barcoded 5' primer and a J-beta primer mix were used in a second PCR of roughly 7 to 12 cycles. TCRdb itself ran the 5' RACE reads through MiXCR, one entry per CDR3 protein. The top ten hold under 4.5% of the sample, which has about 800,000 distinct CDR3 sequences, 25% seen once. These sequences were also reported in another study, on T cells of mothers and their children.

The sample consisted of blood. These receptors all stem from a boy younger than 18 in good health.

This chain joins TRBV7-2 and TRBJ1-3, with TRBD1 matching 7 bases. The germline V gene has CDR1 SGHTA and CDR2 FQGNSA. The CDR3 extends over 15 amino acids. The V gene end was trimmed by 4 bases and the J gene end by 4 bases; junction bases not matched to a gene: 7. CDR3 sequence: CASSYDRVAGNTIYF. In DNA, the CDR3 is TGTGCCAGCAGCTACGACAGGGTCGCGGGAAACACCATATATTTT.

This clonotype has only a few counts. The chain employs TRBV27 and TRBJ2-7; TRBD1 or TRBD2 may be the D gene (5 bases each). The germline V gene encodes CDR1 MNHEY and CDR2 SMNVEV (reference sequence). V lost 3 bases to trimming and J lost 5 bases, with 11 bases between them. The CDR3 has 13 residues. The CDR3 nucleotides are TGTGCCAGCAGTTTGCCCGGGGCGAACGAGCAGTACTTC. Protein product: CASSLPGANEQYF.

The DNA of the CDR3 is TGTGCCAGCTCAGGGACAGGGGTTGAGGAGCAGTACTTC. Its translation is CASSGTGVEEQYF. The chain has TRBV18 and TRBJ2-7; 10 bases match TRBD1. Unmatched junction bases numbered 5, after V lost 5 bases and J lost 7 bases. Germline CDR1 reads KGHSH; CDR2 reads LQKENI. There are 13 residues in the CDR3.

This chain links TRBV7-8 with TRBJ1-4, with D maybe TRBD1 (6 bases). Trimming left V 2 bases short and J 6 bases short, with 10 bases between. Germline V lookup: CDR1 SGHVS, CDR2 FQNEAQ. CDR3 length equals 14 residues. The CDR3 bases are TGTGCCAGCAGCTTACAGGGGCTGGATGAAAAACTGTTTTTT. Encoded protein: CASSLQGLDEKLFF.

There are a few counts of this clonotype. The rearrangement links TRBV29-1 to TRBJ1-1, with D possibly matching TRBD1 (6 bases). V lost 7 bases and J lost 3, with 15 bases in between. The CDR3 spans 13 residues. Germline V gene lookup returns CDR1 SQVTM and CDR2 ANQGSEA. As DNA, the CDR3 is TGCAGCGGGGAAGGGGGTTTAGACACTGAAGCTTTCTTT. Protein: CSGEGGLDTEAFF.

This rearrangement joins TRBV4-3 to TRBJ2-2; D is uncertain. CDR3 size: 15 residues. Germline CDR1 is LGHNA and CDR2 is YSLEER. Trimming left V 4 bases short and J 9 bases short, with 18 bases between. CDR3 bases: TGCGCCAGCAGCCCAGCCTACATCGGTAGCTGGGAGCTGTTTTTT. Translated: CASSPAYIGSWELFF.

V and J are TRBV3-1 and TRBJ2-1; 7 bases are shared with TRBD2. The germline V gene has CDR1 LGHDT and CDR2 YNNKEL (reference sequence). The CDR3 loop spans 13 amino acids. Germline trimming cut 1 base from V and 8 bases from J; bases unmatched to any gene: 2. For the CDR3, the DNA is TGTGCCAGCAGCCAAGGGACTAGTGATGAGCAGTTCTTC. Translation gives CASSQGTSDEQFF.